This TCR beta chain was sequenced in a study of blood T cell repertoires in COVID-19. The overall study: Some COVID-19 samples were acute and others convalescent; all came from the United States, Italy and Spain. T cells, B-cell-depleted T cells, or PBMCs supplied cDNA or gDNA.

The germline V gene has CDR1 MGHRA and CDR2 YSYEKL. This CDR3 spans 14 amino acids. V was cut by 1 base and J by 7 bases, with 11 bases left in between. In the original workflow: Estimates of nucleated cell counts were drawn from the amplification of reference gene primers. This table comes from immunoSEQ multiplex PCR, and its TCRdb copy is limited to in-frame clones, with some not included. That table is the source of V, J and clone size, and D and trimming were worked out from the DNA. The sample includes more than 150,000 clones, 70% to 90% seen only once; the top ten take 0.99%. The J gene is TRBJ2-1, the V gene TRBV4-1; maybe TRBD2 (5 bases). The source is a man in his late teens or twenties with acute or convalescent COVID-19. Sample: peripheral blood. The CDR3, as DNA: TGCGCCAGCAGCCAAGCCGTAACGGGAAATGAGCAGTTCTTC. This translates into CASSQAVTGNEQFF.